These 21 T cell receptor beta chains were all obtained from the same sample, sequenced in a study of blood T cell repertoires in COVID-19. Clones were sequenced by immunoSEQ multiplex PCR, and TCRdb holds only the in-frame ones, with some missing. The table lists about 300,000 clones, 65% to 90% of them singletons. Material for sequencing was PBMCs or T cells enriched from blood (not recorded which). These receptor sequences come from a woman aged 18-29 years who had recovered from COVID-19.

The chain combines TRBV18 with TRBJ1-2; D is unresolved. CDR1 and CDR2 from the germline V gene are KGHSH and LQKENI. The CDR3 length is 14 residues. V was clipped by 2 bases and J by 10 bases, with 17 bases between them. Here the CDR3 reads CASSPTPGEAPYTF. CDR3 DNA sequence: TGTGCCAGCTCACCAACTCCGGGAGAAGCGCCCTACACCTTC.

J is TRBJ1-2 and V is TRBV30; no reliable D call. The CDR3 extends over 16 amino acids. CDR1 GTSNPN and CDR2 SVGIG come from the germline V gene (reference sequence). V shed 7 bases and J shed 1 base, with 22 bases lying between them. In nucleotides, the CDR3 is TGTGCCTATACAGACGGCCTCAGTTTCCTTAACTATGGCTACACCTTC. Its protein is CAYTDGLSFLNYGYTF.

This chain connects TRBV28 to TRBJ1-2; 9 bases fit TRBD1. The CDR3 sequence is 13 residues long. Germline CDR1 MDHEN, CDR2 SYDVKM. The trim removed 1 base at V and 8 bases at J, leaving 2 bases unmatched. The CDR3 here is CASSLSGQGGYTF. The CDR3 coding sequence is TGTGCCAGCAGTTTATCGGGACAGGGAGGCTACACCTTC.

This clone turned up a few times. This rearrangement joins TRBV27 to TRBJ1-6; 7 bases agree with TRBD1. With 11 bases clipped from V and 5 bases from J, the junction kept 3 bases outside the gene matches. Germline assignment: CDR1 MNHEY and CDR2 SMNVEV (reference sequence). This CDR3 spans 12 amino acids. In nucleotides, the CDR3 is TGTGCCGCGGGACAGAATAATTCACCCCTCCACTTT. Protein product: CAAGQNNSPLHF.

The chain combines TRBV5-8 with TRBJ1-4, with 7 positions matching TRBD1. Germline loops: CDR1 SGHTS, CDR2 YDEGEE. This CDR3 region has 15 residues. With 4 bases clipped from V and 7 bases from J, the junction kept 10 bases outside the gene matches. CDR3 amino acids: CASSEYRDSSEKLFF. The CDR3 nucleotides are TGTGCCAGCAGCGAGTACCGGGACAGTAGTGAAAAACTGTTTTTT. The whole variable domain, remainder taken from reference TRBV5-8 and TRBJ1-4, is EAGVTQSPTHLIKTRGQQATLRCSPISGHTSVYWYQQALGLGLQFLLWYDEGEERNRGNFPPRFSGRQFPNYSSELNVNALELEDSALYLCASSEYRDSSEKLFFGSGTQLSVL.

The chain links TRBV29-1 to TRBJ1-2; 9 nucleotides align to TRBD1. V lost 7 bases, J lost 3 bases, and 3 bases stayed unmatched. The CDR3 extends over 12 amino acids. Germline V CDR1 and CDR2: SQVTM, ANQGSEA. CDR3 in DNA: TGCAGCGGGCGGACAGGGGACTATGGCTACACCTTC. The encoded protein is CSGRTGDYGYTF.

The chain links TRBV14 to TRBJ1-2; D ambiguous. The V gene lost 5 bases and the J gene lost 9 bases, with 10 bases spanning the gap. The CDR3 consists of 11 residues. The germline V gene encodes CDR1 SGHDN and CDR2 FVKESK. The CDR3 sequence: CASSEGFRYTF. The CDR3 DNA reads TGTGCCAGCAGCGAGGGATTTCGCTACACCTTC.

The V gene is TRBV4-2, the J gene TRBJ2-2, with 10 bases fitting TRBD2. Unmatched junction bases numbered 4, after V lost 0 bases and J lost 6 bases. CDR1 and CDR2 from the germline V gene are LGHNA and YNFKEQ. The CDR3 length is 16 residues. Written as DNA, the CDR3 is TGTGCCAGCAGCCAAGATCGAGCGGGGGGGCCCGGGGAGCTGTTTTTT. This encodes CASSQDRAGGPGELFF.

V gene TRBV7-9 combines with J gene TRBJ2-5; 7 bases line up with TRBD2. J gave up 3 bases and V 1 base, and 5 bases lay outside the gene matches. Germline V gene lookup returns CDR1 SEHNR and CDR2 FQNEAQ (reference sequence). The length of the CDR3 is 15 residues. The CDR3 protein is CASSLVSGLEETQYF. The CDR3 nucleotides read TGTGCCAGCAGCTTAGTTAGCGGGTTAGAAGAGACCCAGTACTTC.

The chain couples TRBV19 to TRBJ1-1; TRBD1 aligns across 8 bases. The CDR3 loop spans 15 amino acids. The V gene end was trimmed by 6 bases and the J gene end by 0 bases; junction bases not matched to a gene: 6. CDR1 is LNHDA and CDR2 is SQIVND in the germline V gene (reference sequence). CDR3 sequence: CASSDRGGVNTEAFF. In DNA, the CDR3 is TGTGCCAGTAGCGACAGGGGTGGGGTGAACACTGAAGCTTTCTTT.

The chain has TRBV11-2 and TRBJ2-3; D gene uncertain. There are 12 residues in the CDR3. The germline V gene encodes CDR1 SGHAT and CDR2 FQNNGV. Trimming removed 5 bases at V and 7 bases at J, with 10 bases between. DNA of the CDR3: TGTGCCAGCAGCCCTCGTGGCTATACGCAGTATTTT. Protein product: CASSPRGYTQYF.

The DNA for the CDR3 is TGTGCCAGCAGTTTAATCCCAGGGGAAACTGAAGCTTTCTTT. This sequence encodes CASSLIPGETEAFF. The chain is built from TRBV28 and TRBJ1-1; the D gene is possibly TRBD1 (6 bases). This CDR3 region has 14 residues. Germline CDR1 reads MDHEN; CDR2 reads SYDVKM. Trimming cost V 2 bases and J 5 bases, with 12 bases left between them.

The rearrangement joins TRBV28 to TRBJ1-6; TRBD1 might be the D (5 bases). There are 15 residues in the CDR3. Germline loops: CDR1 MDHEN, CDR2 SYDVKM. V gave up 2 bases and J gave up 3 bases, with 8 bases separating them. The CDR3 DNA sequence: TGTGCCAGCAGTTTAGTTGACAGCTATAATTCACCCCTCCACTTT. Encoded protein: CASSLVDSYNSPLHF.

The chain couples TRBV20-1 to TRBJ2-1; no clear D gene. The CDR3 runs 10 residues. Germline CDR1 reads DFQATT; CDR2 reads SNEGSKA (reference sequence). V gave up 4 bases and J gave up 5 bases, with 3 bases separating them. Here the CDR3 DNA reads TGCAGTGCTATAGACAATGAGCAGTTCTTC. Translation: CSAIDNEQFF.

The J gene is TRBJ1-5, the V gene TRBV9; perhaps TRBD1 as D (6 bases). The V and J ends lost 2 bases and 7 bases respectively, with 13 bases between them. From germline, CDR1 is SGDLS and CDR2 YYNGEE. This CDR3 has 14 amino acids. CDR3 in amino acids: CASSVQGIGQPQHF. The CDR3 DNA reads as TGTGCCAGCAGCGTCCAGGGGATCGGGCAGCCCCAGCATTTT.

This rearrangement joins TRBV18 to TRBJ1-6; TRBD1 aligns across 8 bases. CDR1 and CDR2 (germline): KGHSH, LQKENI. The CDR3 contains 15 residues. With 0 bases clipped from V and 6 bases from J, the junction kept 1 base outside the gene matches. The DNA for the CDR3 is TGTGCCAGCTCACCACCGGACAGGGCTAATTCACCCCTCCACTTT. Translated: CASSPPDRANSPLHF.

This chain uses TRBV7-9 with TRBJ1-2; TRBD1 is a possible D gene (5 bases). Germline lookup yields CDR1 SEHNR and CDR2 FQNEAQ (reference sequence). CDR3 length: 16 residues. V lost 0 bases and J 8 bases, leaving 19 bases between the germline ends. CDR3 coding DNA: TGTGCCAGCAGCTTAGCGGGGACGGGGGTAGGAGTCGGCTACACCTTC. Translated: CASSLAGTGVGVGYTF.

The chain recombines TRBV7-2 with TRBJ1-1, with 9 bases aligning to TRBD1. There are 14 residues in the CDR3. The ends lost 3 bases at V and 5 bases at J; junction bases unmatched: 4. Germline V gives CDR1 SGHTA, CDR2 FQGNSA. DNA of the CDR3: TGTGCCAGCAGCTTCGGGACAGGGCATACTGAAGCTTTCTTT. It translates to CASSFGTGHTEAFF.

V is TRBV3-1 (or the pseudogene TRBV3-2) and J is TRBJ1-2; 7 bases match TRBD1. V shed 4 bases and J 7 bases; nucleotides not matched to a gene: 9. CDR1 and CDR2 (germline): LGHDT, YNNKEL (reference sequence). CDR3 size: 14 residues. The CDR3 nucleotides read TGTGCCAGCAGCCTAAGTGTAGGGGGCCGTGGCTACACCTTC. It specifies CASSLSVGGRGYTF.

This clone has ten or more counts. V and J are TRBV11-3 and TRBJ2-3, with 13 positions matching TRBD2. Germline trimming cut 1 base from V and 5 bases from J; bases unmatched to any gene: 9. The CDR3 extends over 18 amino acids. Germline V gene lookup returns CDR1 SGHNT and CDR2 YENEEA. CDR3 amino acids: CASSLGQGLAGDLDTQYF. The CDR3 nucleotides are TGTGCCAGCAGCTTAGGGCAAGGACTAGCGGGAGATCTAGATACGCAGTATTTT. The full variable domain, in which reference TRBV11-3 and TRBJ2-3 provide the parts outside the CDR3, is EAGVVQSPRYKIIEKKQPVAFWCNPISGHNTLYWYLQNLGQGPELLIRYENEEAVDDSQLPKDRFSAERLKGVDSTLKIQPAELGDSAVYLCASSLGQGLAGDLDTQYFGPGTRLTVL.

The chain recombines TRBV7-9 with TRBJ1-4, with D possibly matching TRBD1 (5 bases). The CDR3 covers 13 residues. The V gene lost 5 bases and the J gene lost 5 bases, with 9 bases spanning the gap. CDR1 SEHNR and CDR2 FQNEAQ come from the germline V gene (reference sequence). The CDR3 loop reads CASSRTLNEKLFF. In DNA form, the CDR3 reads TGTGCCAGCAGCCGGACACTGAATGAAAAACTGTTTTTT.